This T cell receptor beta chain was observed in a study of blood T cell repertoires in COVID-19. Looking at the study overall: Acute-phase and convalescent COVID-19 samples originated in the United States, Italy and Spain. PBMCs, B-cell-depleted T cells, or T cells were the source of the cDNA or gDNA that made up the material.

This table comes from immunoSEQ multiplex PCR, and its TCRdb copy is limited to in-frame clones, with some not included. The table has about 89,000 clones, approximately 88% seen once; the top ten hold 0.35% to 0.5%. Germline CDR1 ENHRY, CDR2 SYGVKD. The CDR3 length is 16 residues. V was trimmed by 4 bases and J by 2 bases, leaving 18 bases between them. The V and J genes are TRBV10-3 and TRBJ2-7; TRBD2 might be the D (6 bases). The TCR sequence derives from a man aged 55 to 70 with acute or convalescent COVID-19. The material sequenced was peripheral blood. The CDR3 region has the DNA TGTGCCATCAGTGGGGACCGATCAGCGGGCACCTACGAGCAGTACTTC. Encoded protein: CAISGDRSAGTYEQYF.